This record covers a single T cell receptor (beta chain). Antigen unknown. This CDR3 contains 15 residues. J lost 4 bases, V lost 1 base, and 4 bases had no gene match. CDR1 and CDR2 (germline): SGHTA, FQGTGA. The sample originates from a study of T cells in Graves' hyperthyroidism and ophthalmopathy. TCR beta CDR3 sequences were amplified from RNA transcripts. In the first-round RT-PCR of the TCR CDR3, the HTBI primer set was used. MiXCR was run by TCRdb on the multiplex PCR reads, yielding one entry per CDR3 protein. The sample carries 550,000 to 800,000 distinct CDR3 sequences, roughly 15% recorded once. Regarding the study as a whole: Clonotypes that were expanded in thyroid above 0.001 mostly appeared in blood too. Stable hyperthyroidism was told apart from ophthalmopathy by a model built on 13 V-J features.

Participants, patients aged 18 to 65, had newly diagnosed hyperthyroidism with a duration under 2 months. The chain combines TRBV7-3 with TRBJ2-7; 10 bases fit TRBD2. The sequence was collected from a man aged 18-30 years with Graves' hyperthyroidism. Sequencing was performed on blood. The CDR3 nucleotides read TGTGCCAGCAGCTTAATTCCTAGCGGGAGATACGAGCAGTACTTC. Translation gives CASSLIPSGRYEQYF.